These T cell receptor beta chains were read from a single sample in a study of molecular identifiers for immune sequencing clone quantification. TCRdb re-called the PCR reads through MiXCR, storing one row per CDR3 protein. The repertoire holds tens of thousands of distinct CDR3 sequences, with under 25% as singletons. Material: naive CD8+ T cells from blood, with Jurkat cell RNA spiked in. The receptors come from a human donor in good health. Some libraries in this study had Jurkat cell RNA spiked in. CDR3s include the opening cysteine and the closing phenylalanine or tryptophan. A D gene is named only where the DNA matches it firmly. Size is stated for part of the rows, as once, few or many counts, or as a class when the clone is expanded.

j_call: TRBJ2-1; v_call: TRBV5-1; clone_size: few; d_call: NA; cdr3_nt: TGCGCCAGCAGCTCTGACTATAACTACAATGAGCAGTTCTTC; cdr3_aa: CASSSDYNYNEQFF
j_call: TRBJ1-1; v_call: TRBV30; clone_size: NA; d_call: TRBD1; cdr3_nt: TGTACCTGGATGGGACAGGGAGGGACTGAAGCTTTCTTT; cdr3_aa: CTWMGQGGTEAFF
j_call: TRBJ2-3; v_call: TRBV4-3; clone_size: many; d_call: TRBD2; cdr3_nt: TGCGCCAGCAGCCAAGATGTTGCTAGCGGGAGCGCAGATACGCAGTATTTT; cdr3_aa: CASSQDVASGSADTQYF
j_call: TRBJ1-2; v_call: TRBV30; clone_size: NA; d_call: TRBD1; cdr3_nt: TGTGCCTGGATACCCCGGGACAGCTATGGCTACACCTTC; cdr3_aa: CAWIPRDSYGYTF
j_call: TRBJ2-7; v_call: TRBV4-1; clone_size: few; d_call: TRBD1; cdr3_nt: TGCGCCAGCAGCCAAACCGCGACAGGGTCCTCCTACGAGCAGTACTTC; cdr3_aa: CASSQTATGSSYEQYF
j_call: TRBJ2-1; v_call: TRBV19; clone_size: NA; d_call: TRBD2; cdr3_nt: TGTGCCAGTAGTATAAGCCCACTTCCGGGAGGCTACAATGAGCAGTTCTTC; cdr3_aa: CASSISPLPGGYNEQFF
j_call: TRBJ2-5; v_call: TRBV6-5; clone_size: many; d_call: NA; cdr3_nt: TGTGCCAGCAGTCCGCCCGGGACCCGAAAGACCCAGTACTTC; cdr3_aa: CASSPPGTRKTQYF
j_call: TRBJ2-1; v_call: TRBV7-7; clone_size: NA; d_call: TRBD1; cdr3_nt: TGTGCCAGCAGCTCGGACAGGGCGGACAATGAGCAGTTCTTC; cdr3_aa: CASSSDRADNEQFF
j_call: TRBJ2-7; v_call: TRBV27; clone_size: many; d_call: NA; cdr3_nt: TGTGCCAGCGGGAGCAGCGGAAGCTCCTACGAGCAGTACTTC; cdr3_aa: CASGSSGSSYEQYF
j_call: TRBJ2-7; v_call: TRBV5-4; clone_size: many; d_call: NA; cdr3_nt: TGTGCCAGCAGCTTTGGTATCGGGACATCTTACGAGCAGTACTTC; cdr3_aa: CASSFGIGTSYEQYF
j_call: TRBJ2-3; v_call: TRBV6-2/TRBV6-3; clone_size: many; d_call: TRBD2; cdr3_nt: TGTGCCAGCAGTTACCCTCCCGGACTAGCGGGGGGGAGCACAGATACGCAGTATTTT; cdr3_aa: CASSYPPGLAGGSTDTQYF
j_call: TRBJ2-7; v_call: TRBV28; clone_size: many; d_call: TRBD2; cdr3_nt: TGTGCCAGCAGTCCCCGAATAGCGGGAGCTTACGAGCAGTACTTC; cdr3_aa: CASSPRIAGAYEQYF
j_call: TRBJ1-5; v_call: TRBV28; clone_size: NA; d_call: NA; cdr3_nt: TGTGCCAGCAGTTTACAGGCTTTAGGGAATCAGCCCCAGCATTTT; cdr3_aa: CASSLQALGNQPQHF
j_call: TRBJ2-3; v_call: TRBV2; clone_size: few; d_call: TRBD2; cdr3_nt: TGTGCCAGCAGTAACGATATAGCGGGAGGAAGCACAGATACGCAGTATTTT; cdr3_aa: CASSNDIAGGSTDTQYF
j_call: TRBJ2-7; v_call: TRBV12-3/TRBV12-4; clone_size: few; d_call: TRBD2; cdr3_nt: TGTGCCAGCAGTTTGATGAGGACTAGCGGGAGGACCCACCCGTTGCAGTACTTC; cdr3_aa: CASSLMRTSGRTHPLQYF
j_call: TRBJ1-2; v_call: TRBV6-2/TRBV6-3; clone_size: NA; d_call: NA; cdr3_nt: TGTGCCAGCGCTCAAGGAGTGAACTATGGCTACACCTTC; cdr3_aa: CASAQGVNYGYTF
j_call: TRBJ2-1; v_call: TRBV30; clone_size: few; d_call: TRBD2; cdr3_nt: TGTGCCTGGAGACAGCGGGAGACATGGAATGAGCAGTTCTTC; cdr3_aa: CAWRQRETWNEQFF
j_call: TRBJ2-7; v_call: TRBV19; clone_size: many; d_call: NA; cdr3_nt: TGTGCCAGTAGTGAACCGGGTCAGAGCCTTTACGAGCAGTACTTC; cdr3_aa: CASSEPGQSLYEQYF
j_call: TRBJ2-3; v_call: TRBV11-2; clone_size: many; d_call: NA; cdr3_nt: TGTGCCAGCAGCTTCACAGCGGACGGCACAGATACGCAGTATTTT; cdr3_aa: CASSFTADGTDTQYF
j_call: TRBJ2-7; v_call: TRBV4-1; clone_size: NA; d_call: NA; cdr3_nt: TGCGCCAGCAGCTACAGCGTGTCCTACGAGCAGTACTTC; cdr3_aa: CASSYSVSYEQYF
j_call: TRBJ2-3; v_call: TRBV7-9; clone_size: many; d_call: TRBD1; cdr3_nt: TGTGCCAGCAGCCCACGCCCGGGGACAGGGACAGATACGCAGTATTTT; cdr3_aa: CASSPRPGTGTDTQYF
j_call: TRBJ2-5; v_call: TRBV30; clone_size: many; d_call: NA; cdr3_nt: TGTGCCTGGAGCCAAAACTGGCGAGAGACCCAGTACTTC; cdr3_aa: CAWSQNWRETQYF
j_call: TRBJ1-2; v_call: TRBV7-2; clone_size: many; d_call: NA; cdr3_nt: TGTGCCAGCTTAATGGAATATGGCTACACCTTC; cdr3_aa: CASLMEYGYTF
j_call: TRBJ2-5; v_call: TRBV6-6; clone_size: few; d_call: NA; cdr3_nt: TGTGCCAGCAGTTACAGTCCTGGGGGCGAAGAGACCCAGTACTTC; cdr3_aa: CASSYSPGGEETQYF
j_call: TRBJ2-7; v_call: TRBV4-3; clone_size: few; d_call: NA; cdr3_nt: TGCGCCAGCAGCCAAGATCTCGGGTTAGGCACCACCTACGAGCAGTACTTC; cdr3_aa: CASSQDLGLGTTYEQYF
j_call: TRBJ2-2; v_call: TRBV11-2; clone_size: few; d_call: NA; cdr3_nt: TGTGCCAGCAGCCGGGTCCCAGGCAGCGACACCGGGGAGCTGTTTTTT; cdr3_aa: CASSRVPGSDTGELFF
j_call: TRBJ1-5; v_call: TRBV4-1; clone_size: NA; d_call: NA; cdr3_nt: TGCGCCAGCAGCCAAGATGCCGAAAATCAGCCCCAGCATTTT; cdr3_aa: CASSQDAENQPQHF
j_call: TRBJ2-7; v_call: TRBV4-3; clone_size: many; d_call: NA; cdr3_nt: TGCGCCAGCAGCCAAACAGGGTCTCCGGTTGGGCAGTACTTC; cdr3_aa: CASSQTGSPVGQYF
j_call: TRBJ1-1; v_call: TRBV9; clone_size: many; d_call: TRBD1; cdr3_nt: TGTGCCAGCAGTGGACAGGGTAACTTCCCCAATCTGAACACTGAAGCTTTCTTT; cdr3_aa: CASSGQGNFPNLNTEAFF
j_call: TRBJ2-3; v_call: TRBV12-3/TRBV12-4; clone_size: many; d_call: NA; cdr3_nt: TGTGCCAGCACCAGAGACAGACTCGGCACAGATACGCAGTATTTT; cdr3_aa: CASTRDRLGTDTQYF
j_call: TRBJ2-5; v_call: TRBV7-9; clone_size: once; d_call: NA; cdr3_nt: TGTGCCAGCAGCTTAATAACGGAATTCCAAGAGACCCAGTACTTC; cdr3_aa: CASSLITEFQETQYF
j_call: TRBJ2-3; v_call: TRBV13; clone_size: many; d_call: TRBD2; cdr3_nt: TGTGCCAGCAGCTTAGGCCTGCTAGCGGGAGGATCAGATACGCAGTATTTT; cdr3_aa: CASSLGLLAGGSDTQYF
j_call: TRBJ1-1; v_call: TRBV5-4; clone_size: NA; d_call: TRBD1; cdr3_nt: TGTGCCAGCAGCGGAGGGACAGGGGGGGGGGAGGCGACTGAAGCTTTCTTT; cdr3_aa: CASSGGTGGGEATEAFF
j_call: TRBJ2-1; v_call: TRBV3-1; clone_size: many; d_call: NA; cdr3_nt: TGTGCCAGCAGCCAAGAAGGGACTCCCGGCCTCCGGTTCTTC; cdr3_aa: CASSQEGTPGLRFF
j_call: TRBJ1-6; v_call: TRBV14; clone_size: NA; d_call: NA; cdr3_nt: TGTGCCAGCAGCCCGGGAACGGAATATAATTCACCCCTCCACTTT; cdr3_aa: CASSPGTEYNSPLHF
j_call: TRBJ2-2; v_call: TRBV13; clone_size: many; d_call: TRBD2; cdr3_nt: TGTGCCAGCAGCTTAGGTAGCGGGATGAACACCGGGGAGCTGTTTTTT; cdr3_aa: CASSLGSGMNTGELFF
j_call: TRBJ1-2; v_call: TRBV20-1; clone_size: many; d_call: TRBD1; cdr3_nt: TGCAGTGCTAGAGTGACCACCTGGACAGGGGACGCTAACTATGGCTACACCTTC; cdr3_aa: CSARVTTWTGDANYGYTF
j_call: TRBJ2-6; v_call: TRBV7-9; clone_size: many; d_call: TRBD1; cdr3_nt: TGTGCCAGCAGCTTAGCCGGGACAGGGCCCTCTGGGGCCAACGTCCTGACTTTC; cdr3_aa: CASSLAGTGPSGANVLTF
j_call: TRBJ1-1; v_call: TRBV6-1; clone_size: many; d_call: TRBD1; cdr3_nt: TGTGCCAGCAGTGATCCCCTTCGACAGGGAAGGAACACTGAAGCTTTCTTT; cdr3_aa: CASSDPLRQGRNTEAFF
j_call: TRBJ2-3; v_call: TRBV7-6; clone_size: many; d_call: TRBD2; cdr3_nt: TGTGCCACGGGCGGTTTATATGCGGGAGTAGATACGCAGTATTTT; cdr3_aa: CATGGLYAGVDTQYF
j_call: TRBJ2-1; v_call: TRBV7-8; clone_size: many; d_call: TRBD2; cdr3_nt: TGTGCCAGCAGCTCCCGACTAGCGGGGGCAATGAACAATGAGCAGTTCTTC; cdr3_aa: CASSSRLAGAMNNEQFF
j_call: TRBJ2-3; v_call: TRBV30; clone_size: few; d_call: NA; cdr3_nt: TGTGCCTGGAGTCTCAATAGCCCAAGCACAGATACGCAGTATTTT; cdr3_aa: CAWSLNSPSTDTQYF
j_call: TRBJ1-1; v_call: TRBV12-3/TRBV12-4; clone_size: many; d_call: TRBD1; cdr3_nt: TGTGCCAGCAGTGGAACGACAGGGCTCGGCGAAGCTTTCTTT; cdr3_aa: CASSGTTGLGEAFF
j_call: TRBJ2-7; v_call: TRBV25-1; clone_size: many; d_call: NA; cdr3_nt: TGTGCCAGCAGTGAAATAACAGGGGAGGGCTACGAGCAGTACTTC; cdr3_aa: CASSEITGEGYEQYF
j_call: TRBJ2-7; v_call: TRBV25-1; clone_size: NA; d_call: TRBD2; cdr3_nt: TGTGCCAGCAGTGAATGGGTAGCGGGAGGCAACTACGAGCAGTACTTC; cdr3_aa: CASSEWVAGGNYEQYF
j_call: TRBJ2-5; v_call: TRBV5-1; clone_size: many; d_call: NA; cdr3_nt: TGCGCCAGCAGGACCCTAATGGAGGGGGGCCAAGAGACCCAGTACTTC; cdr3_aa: CASRTLMEGGQETQYF